Presented here are 26 T cell receptor beta chains from one specimen sequenced in a study of blood T cells in healthy people across ages (dated by TCRdb to between 2014 and 2017). Preparation of the library involved 5' RACE. TCRdb records Illumina HiSeq 2500 as the sequencer. A second roughly 6 to 12 cycle PCR used a sample-barcoded 5' primer and a J-beta primer mix. TCRdb took the public reads, trimmed them with fastp at Q25, ran MiXCR for clone calling and kept in-frame beta chains. Each CDR3 protein appears once, grouped with its most common genes and DNA. A total of about 800,000 distinct CDR3 sequences appear in this sample, 25% of them only once. Of the sample, approximately 4% is held by the ten largest clones. A further study also used this sample, focusing on T cells of mothers and their children.

The sequenced sample was blood. These receptors came from a boy aged 5 to 17 in good health.

CDR3 DNA sequence: TGTGCCAGCAGCCAAGGGGTAGGGTCCTACGAGCAGTACTTC. Its protein is CASSQGVGSYEQYF. The chain carries TRBV3-1 and TRBJ2-7; no definite D call. Trimming removed 1 base at V and 1 base at J, with 8 bases between. The CDR3 sequence is 14 residues long. Germline V lookup: CDR1 LGHDT, CDR2 YNNKEL (reference sequence).

This clonotype was picked up a small number of times. The rearrangement joins TRBV11-2 to TRBJ1-5; D unclear. Germline V gives CDR1 SGHAT, CDR2 FQNNGV. The CDR3 has 13 amino acids. Trimming cost V 1 base and J 7 bases, with 8 bases left between them. The DNA of the CDR3 is TGTGCCAGCAGCTTAGGGGGATGGCAGCCCCAGCATTTT. This sequence encodes CASSLGGWQPQHF.

This chain uses TRBV4-1 with TRBJ2-3; D call uncertain. V lost 0 bases and J 9 bases, leaving 13 bases between the germline ends. CDR3 length equals 14 residues. Germline-derived CDR1 and CDR2 are MGHRA and YSYEKL. The CDR3 region is CASSQEDLRDTQYF. For the CDR3, the DNA is TGCGCCAGCAGCCAAGAAGACCTGCGCGACACGCAGTATTTT.

In this sample, this clonotype turned up a few times. The V gene is TRBV10-3, the J gene TRBJ2-7; TRBD1 aligns across 7 bases. Germline V CDR1 and CDR2: ENHRY, SYGVKD. This CDR3 comprises 16 residues. The J segment lost 6 bases and the V segment lost 2 bases, leaving 13 bases of the junction unmatched. CDR3 nucleotides: TGTGCCATCAGTGAGGCGCAAGTGGTAACAGGGGCCGAGCAGTACTTC. Residues: CAISEAQVVTGAEQYF.

A few counts support this clonotype. The chain combines TRBV12-3 or TRBV12-4 with TRBJ2-3; 10 bases match TRBD2. The trim removed 1 base at V and 4 bases at J, leaving 5 bases unmatched. This CDR3 contains 16 residues. Here the CDR3 DNA reads TGTGCCAGCAGTTTAGGAGTAGCGGGAGGTTCAGATACGCAGTATTTT. Translated: CASSLGVAGGSDTQYF.

The CDR3 coding sequence is TGCAGCGTGGGGACAGGGGCGAAGGAGACCCAGTACTTC. This codes for CSVGTGAKETQYF. The chain links TRBV29-1 to TRBJ2-5; 10 nucleotides match TRBD1. CDR1 and CDR2 (germline): SQVTM, ANQGSEA. The CDR3 totals 13 residues. With V trimmed by 6 bases and J by 5 bases, 6 bases remained unmatched.

The rearrangement uses TRBV5-1 and TRBJ1-1, with 7 bases lining up with TRBD1. This CDR3 has 15 residues. Trimming cost V 2 bases and J 4 bases; bases outside gene matches: 8. Germline CDR1 is SGHRS and CDR2 is YFSETQ. This CDR3 reads CASSFLDRAGTEAFF. In DNA form, the CDR3 reads TGCGCCAGCAGCTTTTTAGACAGGGCGGGCACTGAAGCTTTCTTT.

Only a few counts were recorded for this clonotype. The V call is TRBV10-3, the J call TRBJ1-3, with 8 bases identical to TRBD1. The length of the CDR3 is 15 residues. In germline, CDR1 is ENHRY, CDR2 SYGVKD. V lost 7 bases, J lost 2 bases, and 7 bases stayed unmatched. This CDR3 reads CAIKQGQATGNTIYF. The DNA of the CDR3 is TGTGCCATCAAGCAGGGACAGGCAACTGGAAACACCATATATTTT.

The chain employs TRBV7-8 and TRBJ2-2; D gene unclear. Germline-derived CDR1 and CDR2 are SGHVS and FQNEAQ. The CDR3 extends over 15 amino acids. V was pared by 5 bases and J by 3 bases, with 13 bases between. The CDR3 is CASSIKTGYTGELFF. The CDR3 DNA reads as TGTGCCAGCAGCATCAAGACTGGATACACCGGGGAGCTGTTTTTT.

In this sample, this clonotype turned up a few times. The chain is built from TRBV20-1 and TRBJ1-1; a possible D gene is TRBD1 (5 bases). Germline V gene lookup returns CDR1 DFQATT and CDR2 SNEGSKA (reference sequence). The CDR3 extends over 12 amino acids. V was trimmed by 6 bases and J by 1 base, leaving 9 bases between them. As DNA, the CDR3 is TGCAGTGCGCCTACAGGGAACACTGAAGCTTTCTTT. Protein sequence: CSAPTGNTEAFF.

The CDR3 loop reads CAISGTAEGLDEQFF. CDR3 sequence (DNA): TGTGCCATCAGCGGGACAGCGGAGGGCCTGGATGAGCAGTTCTTC. V and J are TRBV10-3 and TRBJ2-1; D may be TRBD1 (7 bases). The CDR3 length is 15 residues. Germline loops: CDR1 ENHRY, CDR2 SYGVKD. V lost 6 bases, J lost 8 bases, and 20 bases lay in between.

This clonotype was observed a handful of times. The junction shows a germline mismatch at one end, possibly a read error. This chain connects TRBV7-7 to TRBJ2-3, with TRBD1 matching over 9 bases. Germline V lookup: CDR1 SSHAT, CDR2 FNYEAQ (reference sequence). CDR3 length: 15 amino acids. CDR3 in amino acids: CASSSGTGSTDTQYF. CDR3 coding DNA: TGTGCTAGCAGCTCCGGGACAGGGTCCACAGATACGCAGTATTTT.

A few counts support this clonotype. The rearrangement links TRBV20-1 to TRBJ2-7; D gene ambiguous. The CDR3 totals 14 residues. V lost 4 bases, J lost 2 bases, and 15 bases lay in between. Germline V gene lookup returns CDR1 DFQATT and CDR2 SNEGSKA (reference sequence). The CDR3 bases are TGCAGTGCTACCCCAATGGGCTCGGCCTACGAGCAGTACTTC. Protein sequence: CSATPMGSAYEQYF.

This rearrangement joins TRBV7-9 to TRBJ2-5, with a tentative D call TRBD1 (6 bases). The J call is uncertain, as TRBJ2-7 better fits the DNA end. The CDR3 spans 15 residues. Germline V gene sequence: CDR1 SEHNR, CDR2 FQNEAQ (reference sequence). The CDR3 coding sequence is TGTGCCAGCAGCTTAGCATCCGCAGGGGCCTACGAGCAGTACTTC. Protein sequence: CASSLASAGAYEQYF.

V is TRBV29-1 and J is TRBJ2-1; 12 positions agree with TRBD1. Trimming at V came to 0 bases and at J to 1 base, leaving 16 bases not matched to a gene. This CDR3 comprises 21 residues. Germline V lookup: CDR1 SQVTM, CDR2 ANQGSEA. The CDR3 sequence is CSVEDLNKSWDRGPSYNEQFF. The CDR3 nucleotides are TGCAGCGTTGAAGATCTTAACAAGTCGTGGGACAGGGGGCCATCCTACAATGAGCAGTTCTTC.

This clonotype has just a few counts. The rearrangement links TRBV6-1 to TRBJ1-2, with TRBD1 identical over 9 bases. Germline CDR1 reads MNHNS; CDR2 reads SASEGT. There are 15 residues in the CDR3. Trimming at V came to 4 bases and at J to 4 bases, leaving 7 bases not matched to a gene. CDR3 bases: TGTGCCAGCAGTGCGGACAGGGGATATTCCTATGGCTACACCTTC. This encodes CASSADRGYSYGYTF.

The chain employs TRBV7-9 and TRBJ1-4; 9 nucleotides align to TRBD1. V lost 5 bases to trimming and J lost 1 base; unmatched junction nucleotides: 8. Germline V lookup: CDR1 SEHNR, CDR2 FQNEAQ (reference sequence). The CDR3 extends over 17 amino acids. In DNA, the CDR3 is TGTGCCAGCAGCCCAAAGGGACAGGGCTTAACTAATGAAAAACTGTTTTTT. Its protein product is CASSPKGQGLTNEKLFF.

This clonotype has more than one count but fewer than ten. The rearrangement uses TRBV2 and TRBJ2-1; 7 nucleotides align to TRBD1. The CDR3 is 16 residues long. The germline V gene encodes CDR1 SNHLY and CDR2 FYNNEI. V shed 3 bases and J 2 bases; nucleotides not matched to a gene: 7. CDR3 amino acids: CASSEGVRGTYNEQFF. Written as DNA, the CDR3 is TGTGCCAGCAGTGAGGGGGTCAGGGGGACCTACAATGAGCAGTTCTTC.

A few counts support this clonotype. Mismatch with germline at one junction end may stem from a read error. The gene calls are TRBV7-8 and TRBJ2-5; D is undetermined. The CDR3 extends over 14 amino acids. Germline lookup yields CDR1 SGHVS and CDR2 FQNEAQ. In DNA, the CDR3 is TGTGCCAGCAGCTTAGCGATGGGAAGAGAGACTCAGTACTTC. It specifies CASSLAMGRETQYF. Based on the CDR3 plus reference TRBV7-8 and TRBJ2-5, the full variable domain is GAGVSQSPRYKVAKRGQDVALRCDPISGHVSLFWYQQALGQGPEFLTYFQNEAQLDKSGLPSDRFFAERPEGSVSTLKIQRTQQEDSAVYLCASSLAMGRETQYFGPGTRLLVL.

This clonotype was picked up a small number of times. The junction and the germline gene differ at one end; a read error may be behind it. The chain employs TRBV10-3 and TRBJ2-5; D uncertain. Germline V gene lookup returns CDR1 ENHRY and CDR2 SYGVKD. There are 13 residues in the CDR3. The CDR3 is CAISQSRGETQCF. The CDR3 DNA is TGTGCCATCAGCCAGTCTAGAGGAGAGACCCAGTGCTTC.

This clonotype has only one observation. One end of the junction does not line up with germline, which may come from a read error. The chain has TRBV7-9 and TRBJ2-5, with 9 positions matching TRBD2. CDR1 and CDR2 (germline): SEHNR, FQNEAQ (reference sequence). CDR3 length equals 15 residues. The CDR3 protein is CASPPGGRASETQCF. The CDR3 DNA follows: TGTGCCAGCCCTCCGGGCGGGAGGGCCTCGGAGACCCAGTGCTTC.

This clonotype occurred a few times. This rearrangement joins TRBV5-4 to TRBJ2-5; perhaps TRBD2 as D (5 bases). V was clipped by 0 bases and J by 2 bases, with 14 bases between them. This CDR3 has 16 amino acids. Germline V gene sequence: CDR1 SGHNT, CDR2 YYREEE (reference sequence). The chain's CDR3 is CASSLEGSGKQETQYF. The CDR3, as DNA: TGTGCCAGCAGCTTGGAGGGATCCGGGAAACAAGAGACCCAGTACTTC. The whole variable domain, remainder taken from reference TRBV5-4 and TRBJ2-5, is ETGVTQSPTHLIKTRGQQVTLRCSSQSGHNTVSWYQQALGQGPQFIFQYYREEENGRGNFPPRFSGLQFPNYSSELNVNALELDDSALYLCASSLEGSGKQETQYFGPGTRLLVL.

This clonotype was seen a single time. This chain joins TRBV4-1 and TRBJ2-7; D perhaps matches TRBD1 (7 bases). There are 15 residues in the CDR3. CDR1 is MGHRA and CDR2 is YSYEKL in the germline V gene. Trimming pared 1 base from V and 6 bases from J, leaving 16 bases between. The CDR3: CASSQGAGQPREQYF. The CDR3 nucleotides read TGCGCCAGCAGCCAAGGGGCGGGACAGCCTCGCGAGCAGTACTTC.

The chain recombines TRBV12-3 or TRBV12-4 with TRBJ2-1; 8 bases align to TRBD1. The CDR3 has 14 residues. Unmatched junction bases numbered 4, after V lost 1 base and J lost 8 bases. This CDR3 reads CASSLGTGYYEQFF. CDR3 nucleotide sequence: TGTGCCAGCAGTTTAGGGACAGGGTACTATGAGCAGTTCTTC.

This clonotype has only a few counts. The rearrangement links TRBV6-5 to TRBJ1-6; D gene ambiguous. The CDR3 runs to 20 residues. Trimming took 0 bases from V and 3 from J, leaving 21 bases between them. Germline V lookup: CDR1 MNHEY, CDR2 SVGAGI. The CDR3 DNA sequence: TGTGCCAGCAGTTACTCTGATGGACGGCGGGAAAATGGCTATAATTCACCCCTCCACTTT. This sequence encodes CASSYSDGRRENGYNSPLHF.

The rearrangement joins TRBV3-1 to TRBJ1-4; D unclear. Germline CDR1 is LGHDT and CDR2 is YNNKEL (reference sequence). The CDR3 sequence is 15 residues long. Trimming removed 4 bases at V and 7 bases at J, with 16 bases between. CDR3 protein: CASSLQGRRGEKLFF. Written as DNA, the CDR3 is TGTGCCAGCAGCCTTCAAGGGAGACGGGGTGAAAAACTGTTTTTT.